The 25 T cell receptor beta chains listed next were all sequenced from one sample in a study of blood T cell repertoires in COVID-19. Method: immunoSEQ multiplex PCR; TCRdb's copy keeps in-frame clones and lacks some. The sample lists over 300,000 clones; around 87% were seen once. Material: PBMCs or T cells enriched from blood (not recorded which). The receptors here all came from a woman under 40 with acute COVID-19.

This clone showed up just once. This sequence joins TRBV5-1 and TRBJ2-5, with no clear D. This CDR3 is 12 amino acids long. CDR1 SGHRS and CDR2 YFSETQ come from the germline V gene. Trimming took off 5 bases at V and 3 bases at J, with 8 bases between the two ends. In DNA, the CDR3 is TGCGCCAGCAGGTCAGATGAAGAGACCCAGTACTTC. Encoded protein: CASRSDEETQYF.

The rearrangement joins TRBV7-3 to TRBJ2-1, with 10 positions matching TRBD1. This CDR3 has 17 residues. Per the germline V gene, CDR1 is SGHTA and CDR2 is FQGTGA. J gave up 5 bases and V 5 bases, and 12 bases lay outside the gene matches. The DNA of the CDR3 is TGTGCCAGCAGCCCGCAAGACAGGGGGCGTTTCCACAATGAGCAGTTCTTC. Protein: CASSPQDRGRFHNEQFF.

This clone was counted only a few times. The chain recombines TRBV5-1 with TRBJ1-6; 8 positions agree with TRBD1. The J segment lost 6 bases and the V segment lost 3 bases, leaving 5 bases of the junction unmatched. CDR1 SGHRS and CDR2 YFSETQ come from the germline V gene. The CDR3 loop spans 15 amino acids. CDR3 sequence reads: CASSSTTGGNSPLHF. CDR3 sequence (DNA): TGCGCCAGCAGCTCGACTACAGGGGGTAATTCACCCCTCCACTTT.

The chain links TRBV27 to TRBJ2-3; 7 bases are shared with TRBD1. CDR1 is MNHEY, CDR2 SMNVEV, per germline (reference sequence). With 3 bases clipped from V and 4 bases from J, the junction kept 1 base outside the gene matches. CDR3 size: 13 residues. CDR3 sequence: CASSFQGADTQYF. The CDR3 nucleotides read TGTGCCAGCAGTTTTCAGGGGGCAGATACGCAGTATTTT.

The chain is built from TRBV24-1 and TRBJ2-3; 9 bases agree with TRBD2. With 2 bases clipped from V and 2 bases from J, the junction kept 4 bases outside the gene matches. Germline V gene lookup returns CDR1 KGHDR and CDR2 SFDVKD. This CDR3 is built from 16 residues. The CDR3 sequence is CATSDSTSGFTDTQYF. The CDR3 DNA sequence: TGTGCCACCAGTGATTCGACTAGCGGTTTCACAGATACGCAGTATTTT.

This clone appeared a single time. The chain has TRBV3-1 (or the pseudogene TRBV3-2) and TRBJ2-5; 9 nucleotides agree with TRBD2. CDR1 LGHDT and CDR2 YNNKEL come from the germline V gene (reference sequence). V lost 5 bases, J lost 5 bases, and 18 bases stayed unmatched. CDR3 size: 18 residues. CDR3 loop: CASSSYQHSGGEWETQYF. In nucleotides, the CDR3 is TGTGCCAGCAGCTCTTACCAGCATAGCGGGGGCGAATGGGAGACCCAGTACTTC.

V and J are TRBV14 and TRBJ1-3; 9 bases agree with TRBD1. CDR3 length: 16 residues. Germline CDR1 reads SGHDN; CDR2 reads FVKESK. Trimming at V came to 4 bases and at J to 0 bases, leaving 4 bases not matched to a gene. The CDR3 spells CASSRTGALSGNTIYF. CDR3 sequence (DNA): TGTGCCAGCAGCCGGACAGGGGCCCTCTCTGGAAACACCATATATTTT.

This chain connects TRBV24-1 to TRBJ2-6, with D unclear. The CDR3 length is 15 residues. Trimming took 6 bases from V and 1 from J, leaving 9 bases between them. Germline values: CDR1 KGHDR, CDR2 SFDVKD. CDR3 loop: CATSIRVSGANVLTF. The CDR3 DNA follows: TGTGCCACCAGTATACGGGTTTCTGGGGCCAACGTCCTGACTTTC.

The chain is built from TRBV9 and TRBJ2-2, with no clear D. Germline values: CDR1 SGDLS, CDR2 YYNGEE. V was trimmed by 1 base and J by 5 bases, leaving 6 bases between them. The CDR3 is made up of 13 amino acids. Here the CDR3 reads CASSVRVTGELFF. CDR3 sequence (DNA): TGTGCCAGCAGCGTACGGGTTACCGGGGAGCTGTTTTTT.

The chain couples TRBV18 to TRBJ2-2, with 8 bases lining up with TRBD1. CDR1 and CDR2 from the germline V gene are KGHSH and LQKENI. The V and J ends lost 3 bases and 0 bases, in that order; junction bases with no gene match: 3. The CDR3 runs to 16 residues. CDR3 DNA sequence: TGTGCCAGCTCACCTCAGGGGGCACCGAACACCGGGGAGCTGTTTTTT. Residues: CASSPQGAPNTGELFF. Drawing the rest from reference TRBV18 and TRBJ2-2, the complete variable domain is NAGVMQNPRHLVRRRGQEARLRCSPMKGHSHVYWYRQLPEEGLKFMVYLQKENIIDESGMPKERFSAEFPKEGPSILRIQQVVRGDSAAYFCASSPQGAPNTGELFFGEGSRLTVL.

The genes are TRBV5-4 and TRBJ1-1; 8 bases match TRBD1. The CDR3 is made up of 14 amino acids. Germline trimming cut 7 bases from V and 1 base from J; bases unmatched to any gene: 6. Germline-derived CDR1 and CDR2 are SGHNT and YYREEE (reference sequence). The CDR3 DNA follows: TGTGCCAGCCGGGGACAGGCAGAGAACACTGAAGCTTTCTTT. This codes for CASRGQAENTEAFF. Full variable domain (missing parts from reference TRBV5-4 and TRBJ1-1): ETGVTQSPTHLIKTRGQQVTLRCSSQSGHNTVSWYQQALGQGPQFIFQYYREEENGRGNFPPRFSGLQFPNYSSELNVNALELDDSALYLCASRGQAENTEAFFGQGTRLTVV.

For the CDR3, the DNA is TGCGCCAGCAGCCACTTTCCCGGCGGGGCCCAAGAGACCCAGTACTTC. Its protein product is CASSHFPGGAQETQYF. The V and J genes are TRBV4-1 and TRBJ2-5; a possible D gene is TRBD2 (6 bases). Germline V gene data show CDR1 as MGHRA and CDR2 as YSYEKL. There are 16 residues in the CDR3. Trimming left V 3 bases short and J 1 base short, with 15 bases between.

The chain couples TRBV19 to TRBJ1-5, with D perhaps TRBD1 (5 bases). Germline V lookup: CDR1 LNHDA, CDR2 SQIVND (reference sequence). This CDR3 spans 14 amino acids. Trimming removed 8 bases from V and 3 bases from J, with 14 bases in between. The CDR3 protein is CASSRDSYNQPQHF. CDR3 bases: TGTGCCAGTTCCAGAGACAGCTACAATCAGCCCCAGCATTTT.

The chain combines TRBV24-1 with TRBJ1-2; 7 bases match TRBD1. The CDR3 covers 15 residues. V shed 5 bases and J 4 bases; nucleotides not matched to a gene: 9. Germline-derived CDR1 and CDR2 are KGHDR and SFDVKD. The DNA of the CDR3 is TGTGCCACCAGTGCCGGGTACAGGGGCTCCTATGGCTACACCTTC. It yields the protein CATSAGYRGSYGYTF.

This chain uses TRBV10-3 with TRBJ2-3; D perhaps matches TRBD2 (6 bases). V lost 5 bases and J 4 bases, leaving 16 bases between the germline ends. This CDR3 is 15 amino acids long. Germline CDR1 ENHRY, CDR2 SYGVKD. CDR3 in DNA: TGTGCCATCAGTCGTCAGGAATCTAGCGCAGATACGCAGTATTTT. It encodes CAISRQESSADTQYF.

This clone was seen a single time. V and J are TRBV19 and TRBJ1-5; maybe TRBD1 (6 bases). This CDR3 has 17 residues. V was shortened by 6 bases and J by 1 base, with 19 bases between the two germline ends. CDR1 and CDR2 from the germline V gene are LNHDA and SQIVND (reference sequence). The CDR3 region has the DNA TGTGCCAGTAGGACAATTAGGGGGGGGCAGAGCAATCAGCCCCAGCATTTT. Its translation: CASRTIRGGQSNQPQHF.

A remark on this clone: It is unclear where the CDR3 begins or ends on the DNA, so no DNA is shown, and the CDR3 is as TCRdb lists it. The chain combines TRBV10-3 with TRBJ2-2; TRBD1, as called in the table, went unchecked against the DNA. The CDR3 comprises 19 residues, both ends counted. The germline gives CDR1 ENHRY, CDR2 SYGVKD. This CDR3 reads CAISESFLLWTSNTGELFF.

The chain is built from TRBV28 and TRBJ2-2; D unresolved. The V and J ends lost 7 bases and 4 bases respectively, with 7 bases between them. The CDR3 spans 12 residues. Germline V gene lookup returns CDR1 MDHEN and CDR2 SYDVKM. In nucleotides, the CDR3 is TGTGCCAGCAATACGGGCACCGGGGAGCTGTTTTTT. Its translation is CASNTGTGELFF.

The chain employs TRBV5-1 and TRBJ2-3; D is possibly TRBD1 (5 bases). V gave up 0 bases and J gave up 4 bases, with 15 bases separating them. The CDR3 is made up of 16 amino acids. Germline V gene data show CDR1 as SGHRS and CDR2 as YFSETQ. The CDR3 loop reads CASSLDTSAGPDTQYF. DNA for the CDR3: TGCGCCAGCAGCTTGGATACATCGGCAGGGCCAGATACGCAGTATTTT.

The chain joins TRBV6-6 to TRBJ2-1; 9 bases match TRBD2. V lost 6 bases and J lost 7; bases outside the gene matches: 7. The CDR3 is 14 residues long. CDR1 is MNHNY and CDR2 is SVGAGI in the germline V gene (reference sequence). The CDR3: CASRAGGNSNEQFF. The CDR3 DNA sequence: TGTGCCAGCAGGGCGGGGGGGAACTCTAATGAGCAGTTCTTC.

The J gene is TRBJ1-2, the V gene TRBV18, with D unclear. Between the trimmed V and J ends, which lost 8 bases and 8 bases, there was a span of 18 bases. Germline-derived CDR1 and CDR2 are KGHSH and LQKENI. The CDR3 consists of 13 residues. CDR3 DNA: TGTGCCAGCACGCCGGCCAGGTCGTGGGGCTACACCTTC. Protein sequence: CASTPARSWGYTF.

The chain joins TRBV13 to TRBJ2-2; tentatively, D is TRBD2 (5 bases). CDR3 length: 16 residues. Trimming left V 7 bases short and J 2 bases short, with 17 bases between. Germline CDR1 and CDR2: PRHDT and FYEKMQ (reference sequence). The CDR3 reads CASKETGTGNTGELFF. CDR3 sequence (DNA): TGTGCCAGCAAGGAGACCGGAACGGGAAACACCGGGGAGCTGTTTTTT.

The J gene is TRBJ2-2, the V gene TRBV11-2; 8 bases are shared with TRBD1. There are 15 residues in the CDR3. Germline CDR1 is SGHAT and CDR2 is FQNNGV. V lost 5 bases, J lost 7 bases, and 9 bases stayed unmatched. CDR3 nucleotides: TGTGCCAGCAGCCCTCAGCAGGGGGCGATCGGGGAGCTGTTTTTT. Translating it yields CASSPQQGAIGELFF.

This clone was seen a single time. The chain recombines TRBV28 with TRBJ1-6, with D perhaps matching TRBD1 (5 bases). Per the germline V gene, CDR1 is MDHEN and CDR2 is SYDVKM. Trimming took 11 bases from V and 7 from J, leaving 12 bases between them. The CDR3 is 12 amino acids. CDR3 in amino acids: CAGGVNNSPLHF. The CDR3 nucleotides are TGTGCCGGGGGGGTCAACAATTCACCCCTCCACTTT. The full variable domain, its missing parts supplied by reference TRBV28 and TRBJ1-6, is DVKVTQSSRYLVKRTGEKVFLECVQDMDHENMFWYRQDPGLGLRLIYFSYDVKMKEKGDIPEGYSVSREKKERFSLILESASTNQTSMYLCAGGVNNSPLHFGNGTRLTVT.

The chain couples TRBV7-2 to TRBJ1-4; TRBD1 matches at 10 bases. CDR1 SGHTA and CDR2 FQGNSA come from the germline V gene. The J segment lost 3 bases and the V segment lost 4 bases, leaving 8 bases of the junction unmatched. The CDR3 contains 17 residues. In DNA form, the CDR3 reads TGTGCCAGCAGCTACGGGACAGGGGAAAGGTCTAATGAAAAACTGTTTTTT. Translation: CASSYGTGERSNEKLFF.